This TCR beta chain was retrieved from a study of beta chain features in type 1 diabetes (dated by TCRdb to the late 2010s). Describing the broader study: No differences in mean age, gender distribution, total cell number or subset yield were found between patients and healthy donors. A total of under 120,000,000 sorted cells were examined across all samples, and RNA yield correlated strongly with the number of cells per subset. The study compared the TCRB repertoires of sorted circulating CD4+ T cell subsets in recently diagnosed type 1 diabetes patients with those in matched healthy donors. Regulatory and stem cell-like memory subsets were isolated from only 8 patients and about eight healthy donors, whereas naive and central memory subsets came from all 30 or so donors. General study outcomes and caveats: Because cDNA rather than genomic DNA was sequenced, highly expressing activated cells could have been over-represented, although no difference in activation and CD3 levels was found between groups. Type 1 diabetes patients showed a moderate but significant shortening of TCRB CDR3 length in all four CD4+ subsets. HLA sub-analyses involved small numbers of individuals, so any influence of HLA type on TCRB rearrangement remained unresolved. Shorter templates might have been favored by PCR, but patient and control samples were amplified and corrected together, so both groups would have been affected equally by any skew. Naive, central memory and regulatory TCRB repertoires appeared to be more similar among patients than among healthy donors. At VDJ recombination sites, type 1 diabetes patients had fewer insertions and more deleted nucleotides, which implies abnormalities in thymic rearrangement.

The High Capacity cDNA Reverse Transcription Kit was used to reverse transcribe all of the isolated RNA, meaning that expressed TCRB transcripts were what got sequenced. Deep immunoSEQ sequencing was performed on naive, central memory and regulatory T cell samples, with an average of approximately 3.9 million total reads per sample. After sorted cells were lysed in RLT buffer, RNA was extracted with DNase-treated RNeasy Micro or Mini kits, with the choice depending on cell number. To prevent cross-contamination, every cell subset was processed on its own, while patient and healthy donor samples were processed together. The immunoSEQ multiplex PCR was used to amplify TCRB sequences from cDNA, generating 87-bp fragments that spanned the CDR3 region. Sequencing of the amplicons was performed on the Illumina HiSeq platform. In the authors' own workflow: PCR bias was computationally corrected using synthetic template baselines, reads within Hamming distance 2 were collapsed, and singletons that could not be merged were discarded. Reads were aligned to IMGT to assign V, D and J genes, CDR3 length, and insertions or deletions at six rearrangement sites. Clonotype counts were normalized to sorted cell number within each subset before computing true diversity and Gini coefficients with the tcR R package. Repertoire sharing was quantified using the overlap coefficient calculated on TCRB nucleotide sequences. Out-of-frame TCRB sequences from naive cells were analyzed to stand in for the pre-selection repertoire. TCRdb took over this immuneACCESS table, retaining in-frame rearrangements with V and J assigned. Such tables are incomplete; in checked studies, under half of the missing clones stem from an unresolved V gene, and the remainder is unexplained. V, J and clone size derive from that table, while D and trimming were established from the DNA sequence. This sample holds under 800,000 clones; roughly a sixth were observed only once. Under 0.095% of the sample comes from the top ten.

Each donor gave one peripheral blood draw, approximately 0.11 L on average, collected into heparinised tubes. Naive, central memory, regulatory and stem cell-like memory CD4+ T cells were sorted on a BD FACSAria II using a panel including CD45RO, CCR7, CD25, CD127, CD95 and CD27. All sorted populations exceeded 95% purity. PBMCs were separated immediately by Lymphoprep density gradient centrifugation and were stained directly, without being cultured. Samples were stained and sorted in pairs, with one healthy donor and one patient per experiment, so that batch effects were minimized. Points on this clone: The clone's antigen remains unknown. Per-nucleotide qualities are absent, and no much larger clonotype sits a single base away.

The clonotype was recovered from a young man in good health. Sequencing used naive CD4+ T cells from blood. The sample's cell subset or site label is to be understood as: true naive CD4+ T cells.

This receptor has the CDR3 CAAHSSGATDTQYF. Here is the DNA: TGTGCCGCCCATTCATCAGGGGCGACAGATACGCAGTATTTT. Here the chain combines TRBV28 and TRBJ2-3; the D segment could be TRBD1, given 6 matching bases. V gives up 11 bases and J gives up 3 bases, and the segment between their germline ends measures 18 bases. CDR1 and CDR2, per the germline V gene, are MDHEN and SYDVKM. Including cysteine and phenylalanine, the CDR3 has 14 amino acids. The retained sequence is limited to the CDR3, 42 bases, with the frame set at the first base.